This TCR beta chain was obtained from a study of cytomegalovirus exposure and HLA in healthy donors. About the research overall: Drawn from HLA-typed donors, tens of millions of unique TCRs were held in an early data release.

Details on this clone: Antigen specificity is unknown.

With 60 Vbeta and 13 Jbeta primers, the PCR was carried out. The protocol was immunoSEQ multiplex PCR, while the TCRdb copy is restricted to in-frame clones and leaves out a portion. Altogether 120,000 to 150,000 clones are present, 70% being singletons, with the ten largest covering 1.6%. The V gene's germline CDR1 is MNHNS and CDR2 SASEGT. The J segment lost 2 bases and the V segment lost 3 bases, leaving 0 bases of the junction unmatched. The CDR3 is 15 amino acids. Study results and limitations: Most CMV-associated TCR beta chains appeared HLA-restricted in a later analysis. Productive status was seen about 90% or about 30% of the time for most TCR beta V segments in an earlier analysis.

The sequence was obtained from a woman between 25 and 40 years old in good health and CMV-seronegative. The sample consisted of PBMCs. V is TRBV6-1 and J is TRBJ2-6; 8 nucleotides match TRBD2. CDR3 region: CASSEGLAGANVLTF. The DNA of the CDR3 is TGTGCCAGCAGTGAGGGACTAGCTGGGGCCAACGTCCTGACTTTC.